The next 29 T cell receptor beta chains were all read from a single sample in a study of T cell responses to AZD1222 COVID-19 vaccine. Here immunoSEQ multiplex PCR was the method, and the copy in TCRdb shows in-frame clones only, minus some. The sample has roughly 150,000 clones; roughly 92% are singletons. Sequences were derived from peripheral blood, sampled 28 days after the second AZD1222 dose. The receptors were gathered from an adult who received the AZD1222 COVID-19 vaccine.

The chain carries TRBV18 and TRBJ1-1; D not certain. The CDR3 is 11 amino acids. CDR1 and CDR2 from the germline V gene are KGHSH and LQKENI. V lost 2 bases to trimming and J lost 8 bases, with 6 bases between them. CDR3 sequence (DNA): TGTGCCAGCTCACCAATAGGCGAAGCTTTCTTT. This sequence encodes CASSPIGEAFF.

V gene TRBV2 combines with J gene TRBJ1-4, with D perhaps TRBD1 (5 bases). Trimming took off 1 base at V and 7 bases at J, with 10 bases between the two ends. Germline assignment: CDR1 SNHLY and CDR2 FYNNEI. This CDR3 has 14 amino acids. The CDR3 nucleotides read TGTGCCAGCAGTGAAGGGCAGGGCGTTGAAAAACTGTTTTTT. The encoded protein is CASSEGQGVEKLFF.

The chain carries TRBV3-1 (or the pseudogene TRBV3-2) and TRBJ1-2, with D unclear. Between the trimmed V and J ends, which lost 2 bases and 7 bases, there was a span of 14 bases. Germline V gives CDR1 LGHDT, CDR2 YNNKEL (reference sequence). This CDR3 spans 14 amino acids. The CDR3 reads CASSQLEGVSGYTF. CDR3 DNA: TGTGCCAGCAGCCAATTAGAAGGAGTGAGTGGCTACACCTTC.

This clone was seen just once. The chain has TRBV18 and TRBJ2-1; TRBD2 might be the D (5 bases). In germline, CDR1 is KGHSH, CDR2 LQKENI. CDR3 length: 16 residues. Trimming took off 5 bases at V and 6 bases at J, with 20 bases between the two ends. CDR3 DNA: TGTGCCAGCTCAACCGTCTTGAGGGAAAGTTCCAATGAGCAGTTCTTC. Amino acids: CASSTVLRESSNEQFF. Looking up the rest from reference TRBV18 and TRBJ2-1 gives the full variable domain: NAGVMQNPRHLVRRRGQEARLRCSPMKGHSHVYWYRQLPEEGLKFMVYLQKENIIDESGMPKERFSAEFPKEGPSILRIQQVVRGDSAAYFCASSTVLRESSNEQFFGPGTRLTVL.

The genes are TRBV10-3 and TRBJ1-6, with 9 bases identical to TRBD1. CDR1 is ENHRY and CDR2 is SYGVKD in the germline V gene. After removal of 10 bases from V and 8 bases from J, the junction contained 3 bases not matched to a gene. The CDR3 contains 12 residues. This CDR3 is CATRDRDSPLHF. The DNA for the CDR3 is TGTGCCACCAGGGACAGGGATTCACCCCTCCACTTT.

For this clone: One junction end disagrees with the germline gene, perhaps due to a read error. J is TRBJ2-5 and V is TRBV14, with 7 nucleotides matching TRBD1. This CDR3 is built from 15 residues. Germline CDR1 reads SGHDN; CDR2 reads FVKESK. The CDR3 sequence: CASNQDRGGLETQYF. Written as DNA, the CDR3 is TGTGCCAGCAACCAAGATAGAGGGGGCTTGGAGACCCAGTACTTC.

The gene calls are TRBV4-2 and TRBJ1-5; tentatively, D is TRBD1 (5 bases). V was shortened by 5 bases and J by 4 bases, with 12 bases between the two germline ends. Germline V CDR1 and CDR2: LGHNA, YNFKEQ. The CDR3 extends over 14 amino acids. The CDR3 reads CASSRRGGNQPQHF. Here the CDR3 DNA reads TGTGCCAGCAGCAGAAGGGGAGGAAATCAGCCCCAGCATTTT.

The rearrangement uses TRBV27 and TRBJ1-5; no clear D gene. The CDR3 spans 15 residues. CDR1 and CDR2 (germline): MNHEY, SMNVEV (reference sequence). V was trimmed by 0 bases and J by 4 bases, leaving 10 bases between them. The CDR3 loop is CASSLSGSPNQPQHF. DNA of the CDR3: TGTGCCAGCAGTTTATCGGGCAGCCCAAATCAGCCCCAGCATTTT.

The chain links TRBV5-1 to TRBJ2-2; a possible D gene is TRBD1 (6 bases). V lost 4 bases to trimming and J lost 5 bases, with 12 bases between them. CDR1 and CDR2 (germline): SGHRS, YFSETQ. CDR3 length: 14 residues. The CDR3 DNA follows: TGCGCCAGCAGCCCGGGACACGGGACCGGGGAGCTGTTTTTT. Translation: CASSPGHGTGELFF.

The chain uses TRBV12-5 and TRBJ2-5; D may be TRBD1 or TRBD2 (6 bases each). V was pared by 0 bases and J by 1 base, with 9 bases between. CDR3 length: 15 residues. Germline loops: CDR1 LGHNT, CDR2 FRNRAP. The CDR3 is CASGLVGGLQETQYF. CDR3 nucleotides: TGTGCTAGTGGTTTGGTAGGGGGACTCCAAGAGACCCAGTACTTC. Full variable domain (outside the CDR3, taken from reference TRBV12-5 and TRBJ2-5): DARVTQTPRHKVTEMGQEVTMRCQPILGHNTVFWYRQTMMQGLELLAYFRNRAPLDDSGMPKDRFSAEMPDATLATLKIQPSEPRDSAVYFCASGLVGGLQETQYFGPGTRLLVL.

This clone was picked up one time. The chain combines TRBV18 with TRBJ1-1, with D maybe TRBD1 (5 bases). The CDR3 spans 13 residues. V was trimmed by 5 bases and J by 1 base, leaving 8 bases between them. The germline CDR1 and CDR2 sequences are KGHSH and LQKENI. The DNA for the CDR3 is TGTGCCAGCTCATCGACAGAGAACACTGAAGCTTTCTTT. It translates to CASSSTENTEAFF.

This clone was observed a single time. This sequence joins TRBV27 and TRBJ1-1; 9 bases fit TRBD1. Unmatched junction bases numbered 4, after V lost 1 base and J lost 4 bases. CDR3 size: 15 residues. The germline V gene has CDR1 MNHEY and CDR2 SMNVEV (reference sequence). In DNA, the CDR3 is TGTGCCAGCAGTTTATATGGACAGGGGAGCACTGAAGCTTTCTTT. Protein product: CASSLYGQGSTEAFF.

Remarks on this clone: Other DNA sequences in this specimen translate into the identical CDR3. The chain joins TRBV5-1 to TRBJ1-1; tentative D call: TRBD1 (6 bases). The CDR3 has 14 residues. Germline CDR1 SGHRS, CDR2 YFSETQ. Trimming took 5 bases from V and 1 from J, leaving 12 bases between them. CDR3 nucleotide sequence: TGCGCCAGCAGTTCGCGGACAGCGAACACTGAAGCTTTCTTT. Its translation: CASSSRTANTEAFF.

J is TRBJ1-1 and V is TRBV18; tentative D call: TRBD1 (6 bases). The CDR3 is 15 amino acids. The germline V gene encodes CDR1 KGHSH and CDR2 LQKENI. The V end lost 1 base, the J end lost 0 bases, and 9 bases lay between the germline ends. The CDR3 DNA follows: TGTGCCAGCTCACCACTTTCAGGGGTGAACACTGAAGCTTTCTTT. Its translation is CASSPLSGVNTEAFF.

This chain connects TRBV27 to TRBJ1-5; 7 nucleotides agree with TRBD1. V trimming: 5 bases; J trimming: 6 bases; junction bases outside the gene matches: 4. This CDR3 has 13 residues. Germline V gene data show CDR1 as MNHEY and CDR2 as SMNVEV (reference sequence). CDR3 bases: TGTGCCAGCAGTGGTTACAGGGGTCAGCCCCAGCATTTT. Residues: CASSGYRGQPQHF.

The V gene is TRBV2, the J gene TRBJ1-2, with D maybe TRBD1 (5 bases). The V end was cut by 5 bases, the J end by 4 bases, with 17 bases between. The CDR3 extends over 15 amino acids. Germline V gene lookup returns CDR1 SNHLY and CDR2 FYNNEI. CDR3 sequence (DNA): TGTGCCAGCAGTCATGGGACGTCCGGCTTCTATGGCTACACCTTC. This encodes CASSHGTSGFYGYTF.

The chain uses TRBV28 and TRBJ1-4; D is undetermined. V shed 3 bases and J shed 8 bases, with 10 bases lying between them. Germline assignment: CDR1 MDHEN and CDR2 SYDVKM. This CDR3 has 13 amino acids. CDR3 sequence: CASSFPQVEKLFF. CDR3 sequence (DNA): TGTGCCAGCAGTTTCCCGCAGGTCGAAAAACTGTTTTTT.

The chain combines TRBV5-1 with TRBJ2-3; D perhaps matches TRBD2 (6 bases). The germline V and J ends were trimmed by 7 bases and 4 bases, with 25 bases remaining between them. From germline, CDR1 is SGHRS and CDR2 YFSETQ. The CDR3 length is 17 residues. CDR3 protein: CASSWVGLTSDADTQYF. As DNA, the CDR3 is TGCGCCAGCTCCTGGGTCGGTTTGACTAGTGACGCAGATACGCAGTATTTT.

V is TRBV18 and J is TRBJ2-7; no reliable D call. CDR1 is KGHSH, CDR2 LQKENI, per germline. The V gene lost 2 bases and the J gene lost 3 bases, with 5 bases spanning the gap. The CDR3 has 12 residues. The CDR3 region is CASSPGLYEQYV. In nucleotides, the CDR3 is TGTGCCAGCTCACCAGGTCTCTACGAGCAGTACGTC.

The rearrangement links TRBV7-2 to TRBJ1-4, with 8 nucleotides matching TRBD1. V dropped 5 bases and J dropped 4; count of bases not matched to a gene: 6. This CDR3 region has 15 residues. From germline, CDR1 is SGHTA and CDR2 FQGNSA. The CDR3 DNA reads TGTGCCAGCAGCCCACGGACAGGGAGTAATGAAAAACTGTTTTTT. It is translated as CASSPRTGSNEKLFF. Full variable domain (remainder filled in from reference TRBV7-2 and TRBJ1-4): GAGVSQSPSNKVTEKGKDVELRCDPISGHTALYWYRQSLGQGLEFLIYFQGNSAPDKSGLPSDRFSAERTGGSVSTLTIQRTQQEDSAVYLCASSPRTGSNEKLFFGSGTQLSVL.

CDR3 loop: CAWRGTAPWGGYTF. In DNA form, the CDR3 reads TGTGCCTGGAGAGGGACAGCGCCTTGGGGGGGCTACACCTTC. The J gene is TRBJ1-2, the V gene TRBV30; TRBD1 matches 7 bases. V was pared by 3 bases and J by 8 bases, with 12 bases of the junction left unmatched. Germline assignment: CDR1 GTSNPN and CDR2 SVGIG (reference sequence). This CDR3 region has 14 residues.

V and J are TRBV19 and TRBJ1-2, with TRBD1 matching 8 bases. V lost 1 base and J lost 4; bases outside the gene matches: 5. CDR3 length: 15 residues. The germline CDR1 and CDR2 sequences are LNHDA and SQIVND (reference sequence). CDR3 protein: CASSIGAGGVYGYTF. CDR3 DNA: TGTGCCAGTAGTATAGGAGCAGGGGGCGTCTATGGCTACACCTTC.

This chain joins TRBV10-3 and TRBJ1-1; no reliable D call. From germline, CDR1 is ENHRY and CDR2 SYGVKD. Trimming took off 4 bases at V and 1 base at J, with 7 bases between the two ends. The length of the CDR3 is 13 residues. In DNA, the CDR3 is TGTGCCATCAGTGTATCAGAGAACACTGAAGCTTTCTTT. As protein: CAISVSENTEAFF.

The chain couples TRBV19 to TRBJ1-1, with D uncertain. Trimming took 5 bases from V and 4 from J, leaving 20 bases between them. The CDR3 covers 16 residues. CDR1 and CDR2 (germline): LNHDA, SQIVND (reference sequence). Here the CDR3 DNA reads TGTGCCAGTAGTCCCTATAGCACCGCTGTTGGCACTGAAGCTTTCTTT. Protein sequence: CASSPYSTAVGTEAFF.

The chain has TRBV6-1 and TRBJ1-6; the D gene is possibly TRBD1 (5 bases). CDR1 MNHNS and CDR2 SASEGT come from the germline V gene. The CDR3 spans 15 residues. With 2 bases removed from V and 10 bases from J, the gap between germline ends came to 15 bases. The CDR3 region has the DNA TGTGCCAGCAGTGAAATTGCGGCAGGGCTCTCACCCCTCCACTTT. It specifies CASSEIAAGLSPLHF.

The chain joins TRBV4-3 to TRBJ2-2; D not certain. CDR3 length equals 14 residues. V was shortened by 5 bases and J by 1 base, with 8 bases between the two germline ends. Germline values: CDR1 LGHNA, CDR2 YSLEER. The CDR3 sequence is CASSSIVNTGELFF. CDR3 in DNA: TGCGCCAGCAGCTCCATCGTGAACACCGGGGAGCTGTTTTTT.

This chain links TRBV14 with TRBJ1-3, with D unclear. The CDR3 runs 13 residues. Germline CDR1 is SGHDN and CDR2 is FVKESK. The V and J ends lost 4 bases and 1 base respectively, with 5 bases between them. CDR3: CASSRISGNTIYF. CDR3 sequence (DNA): TGTGCCAGCAGCCGAATTTCTGGAAACACCATATATTTT.

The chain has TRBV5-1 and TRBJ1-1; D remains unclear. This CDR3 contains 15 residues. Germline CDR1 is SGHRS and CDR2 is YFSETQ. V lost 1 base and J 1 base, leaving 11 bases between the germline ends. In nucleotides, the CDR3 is TGCGCCAGCAGCTTGATGGCGGAACGGAACACTGAAGCTTTCTTT. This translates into CASSLMAERNTEAFF.

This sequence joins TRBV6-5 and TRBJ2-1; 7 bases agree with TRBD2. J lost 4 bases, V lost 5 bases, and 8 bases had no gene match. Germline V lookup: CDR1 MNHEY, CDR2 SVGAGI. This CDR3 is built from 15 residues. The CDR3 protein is CASSPPTGGYNEQFF. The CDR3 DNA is TGTGCCAGCAGTCCACCTACGGGAGGATACAATGAGCAGTTCTTC.